These 23 T cell receptor beta chains originate from one sample sequenced in a study of T cell responses to AZD1222 COVID-19 vaccine. Repertoires were generated with immunoSEQ multiplex PCR, while TCRdb's copy carries only in-frame clones and drops some. The table lists about 84,000 clones, roughly 85% of them singletons. The sequences come from peripheral blood, collected on day 0 of AZD1222 vaccination. These receptor sequences come from an adult in good health.

V gene TRBV6-2 or TRBV6-3 combines with J gene TRBJ1-1, with TRBD1 identical over 10 bases. The CDR3 length is 17 residues. The junction had 9 bases not matched to a gene; V was cut back by 0 bases and J by 5 bases. Germline V gives CDR1 MNHEY, CDR2 SVGEGT. CDR3 coding DNA: TGTGCCAGCAGTTACTCGAGGTTGGACAGGGGGATGACTGAAGCTTTCTTT. Its protein is CASSYSRLDRGMTEAFF.

The V and J genes are TRBV10-1 and TRBJ1-6; no clear D. V shed 10 bases and J shed 10 bases, with 17 bases lying between them. CDR1 is WNHNN, CDR2 SYGVQD, per germline (reference sequence). The CDR3 extends over 13 amino acids. The CDR3 DNA reads as TGCGCCACCGCCCCGGCCGGGAACTCACCCCTCCACTTT. It specifies CATAPAGNSPLHF.

V is TRBV25-1 and J is TRBJ2-3, with 7 nucleotides matching TRBD2. The V gene's germline CDR1 is MGHDK and CDR2 SYGVNS. This CDR3 has 11 amino acids. V lost 6 bases to trimming and J lost 9 bases; unmatched junction nucleotides: 3. This chain's CDR3 is CASRGGATQYF. DNA of the CDR3: TGTGCCAGCAGGGGAGGGGCCACGCAGTATTTT.

This clone showed up just once. Germline is not matched at one junction end, which may reflect a read error. The V and J genes are TRBV4-3 and TRBJ2-1; D gene uncertain. Germline-derived CDR1 and CDR2 are LGHNA and YSLEER. CDR3 length: 14 amino acids. The CDR3 nucleotides read TGCGCCAGCAGCCAAGAGGCGGCTTCCCATCAGAGTGTCTTC. Translation: CASSQEAASHQSVF.

The genes are TRBV6-5 and TRBJ1-1; TRBD1 agrees at 10 bases. Per the germline V gene, CDR1 is MNHEY and CDR2 is SVGAGI. V lost 5 bases and J lost 5; bases outside the gene matches: 8. This CDR3 region has 15 residues. The CDR3 region is CASSKRTGGSTEAFF. DNA for the CDR3: TGTGCCAGCAGTAAGCGGACAGGGGGAAGTACTGAAGCTTTCTTT.

This clone was seen only once. The V call is TRBV5-1, the J call TRBJ1-1; 12 nucleotides match TRBD1. The germline CDR1 and CDR2 sequences are SGHRS and YFSETQ. The length of the CDR3 is 17 residues. V dropped 0 bases and J dropped 5; count of bases not matched to a gene: 8. CDR3 in amino acids: CASSLALGTGGFTEAFF. The CDR3 nucleotides read TGCGCCAGCAGCTTGGCCTTGGGGACAGGGGGCTTTACTGAAGCTTTCTTT.

The J gene is TRBJ2-6, the V gene TRBV19, with D perhaps matching TRBD1 (5 bases). Germline CDR1 and CDR2: LNHDA and SQIVND (reference sequence). CDR3 length: 15 amino acids. The germline V and J ends were trimmed by 3 bases and 3 bases, with 9 bases remaining between them. The chain's CDR3 is CASSIVGVGANVLTF. CDR3 in DNA: TGTGCCAGTAGTATCGTAGGGGTTGGGGCCAACGTCCTGACTTTC. Complete variable domain (other parts from reference TRBV19 and TRBJ2-6): DGGITQSPKYLFRKEGQNVTLSCEQNLNHDAMYWYRQDPGQGLRLIYYSQIVNDFQKGDIAEGYSVSREKKESFPLTVTSAQKNPTAFYLCASSIVGVGANVLTFGAGSRLTVL.

The chain couples TRBV19 to TRBJ2-3, with D possibly matching TRBD1 (6 bases). The CDR3 is made up of 12 amino acids. Per germline, CDR1 LNHDA and CDR2 SQIVND (reference sequence). The V end was cut by 9 bases, the J end by 3 bases, with 10 bases between. CDR3 sequence (DNA): TGTGCCAGCGACGGACAGACAGATACGCAGTATTTT. As protein: CASDGQTDTQYF.

In regard to this clone: One end of the junction fails to match germline, which may point to a read error. V usage is TRBV5-1 and J usage is TRBJ2-6; possible D gene TRBD2, 6 bases. The germline V gene encodes CDR1 SGHRS and CDR2 YFSETQ. This CDR3 comprises 16 residues. In nucleotides, the CDR3 is TGCGCCAGCAGCTCGTCGGGGGACTCTGGGACCAACGTCCTGACTTTC. This sequence encodes CASSSSGDSGTNVLTF.

The chain links TRBV18 to TRBJ2-5; D gene unclear. Looked up from germline, CDR1 is KGHSH and CDR2 is LQKENI. V lost 3 bases and J 1 base, leaving 6 bases between the germline ends. This CDR3 has 13 residues. The CDR3 is CASSPGLQETQYF. The CDR3 DNA reads TGTGCCAGCTCACCCGGCCTCCAAGAGACCCAGTACTTC.

The genes are TRBV2 and TRBJ1-5; D not resolved. Looked up from germline, CDR1 is SNHLY and CDR2 is FYNNEI. Trimming took 5 bases from V and 0 from J, leaving 8 bases between them. This CDR3 spans 14 amino acids. The CDR3 DNA is TGTGCCAGCAGTAAGTTGGGTAGCAATCAGCCCCAGCATTTT. This translates into CASSKLGSNQPQHF.

V usage is TRBV7-3 and J usage is TRBJ2-1; possible D gene TRBD1, 5 bases. The CDR3 has 13 residues. V gave up 4 bases and J gave up 6 bases, with 10 bases separating them. The germline CDR1 and CDR2 sequences are SGHTA and FQGTGA. This CDR3 reads CASSWGSVNEQFF. CDR3 in DNA: TGTGCCAGCAGCTGGGGCAGTGTCAATGAGCAGTTCTTC.

The chain has TRBV7-6 and TRBJ1-5, with TRBD1 matching 7 bases. The CDR3 sequence is 16 residues long. J lost 4 bases, V lost 1 base, and 7 bases had no gene match. The germline CDR1 and CDR2 sequences are SGHVS and FNYEAQ. DNA of the CDR3: TGTGCCAGCAGCTTAGGTAGCAGGGGGAGAAATCAGCCCCAGCATTTT. This sequence encodes CASSLGSRGRNQPQHF.

This clone is deemed medium-sized. This rearrangement joins TRBV7-8 to TRBJ2-5, with 8 bases fitting TRBD1. CDR1 and CDR2 (germline): SGHVS, FQNEAQ. J was trimmed by 2 bases and V by 11 bases; bases with no gene match: 13. This CDR3 is 15 amino acids long. The CDR3 here is CAGIQGTGLQETQYF. CDR3 in DNA: TGTGCCGGAATACAGGGGACAGGTCTTCAAGAGACCCAGTACTTC.

V usage is TRBV30 and J usage is TRBJ2-7; tentative D call: TRBD2 (5 bases). In germline, CDR1 is GTSNPN, CDR2 SVGIG (reference sequence). The CDR3 sequence is 15 residues long. The germline V and J ends were trimmed by 3 bases and 7 bases, with 22 bases remaining between them. The chain's CDR3 is CAWSRTPGSYVEQYF. Written as DNA, the CDR3 is TGTGCCTGGAGCCGGACCCCGGGATCGTACGTGGAGCAGTACTTC.

This clone was detected only a few times. CDR3 residues: CASSYSEQGREQYF. CDR3 coding DNA: TGTGCCAGCAGTTACTCGGAGCAGGGGAGGGAGCAGTACTTC. The chain recombines TRBV6-2 or TRBV6-3 with TRBJ2-7; D possibly uses TRBD1 or TRBD2 (6 bases each). V lost 0 bases and J 7 bases, leaving 13 bases between the germline ends. The CDR3 runs to 14 residues. Germline V gene data show CDR1 as MNHEY and CDR2 as SVGEGT.

The chain recombines TRBV18 with TRBJ2-7; either TRBD1 or TRBD2 may fit D (5 bases each). The germline gives CDR1 KGHSH, CDR2 LQKENI. The CDR3 is made up of 13 amino acids. Trimming stripped 5 bases from V and 0 bases from J, with 8 bases between. The chain's CDR3 is CASSGGPSYEQYF. CDR3 sequence (DNA): TGTGCCAGCTCAGGGGGACCCTCCTACGAGCAGTACTTC.

This clone was detected only a few times. The J gene is TRBJ1-6, the V gene TRBV7-2, with D perhaps matching TRBD1 (6 bases). The CDR3 consists of 16 residues. Germline V gene sequence: CDR1 SGHTA, CDR2 FQGNSA. V shed 5 bases and J shed 7 bases, with 18 bases lying between them. The CDR3, as DNA: TGTGCCAGCAGCCAAACTCAGGGGAATCGCAATTCACCCCTCCACTTT. Translated: CASSQTQGNRNSPLHF.

The V call is TRBV10-2, the J call TRBJ1-5; D gene uncertain. Trimming left V 0 bases short and J 6 bases short, with 12 bases between. The CDR3 is 15 residues long. The germline V gene encodes CDR1 WSHSY and CDR2 SAAADI. CDR3 coding DNA: TGCGCCAGCAGTGAGTCGCTGCGTAGTGGTCAGCCCCAGCATTTT. This codes for CASSESLRSGQPQHF.

This chain links TRBV29-1 with TRBJ1-2, with D uncertain. The CDR3 totals 11 residues. Germline CDR1 is SQVTM and CDR2 is ANQGSEA. Trimming cost V 4 bases and J 4 bases, with 7 bases left between them. The CDR3 DNA is TGCAGCGTTGTGGAGACCTATGGCTACACCTTC. This sequence encodes CSVVETYGYTF.

This chain uses TRBV9 with TRBJ2-3, with a weak D call TRBD2 (5 bases). CDR1 is SGDLS and CDR2 is YYNGEE in the germline V gene. V was shortened by 0 bases and J by 5 bases, with 13 bases between the two germline ends. The CDR3 is made up of 15 amino acids. The DNA for the CDR3 is TGTGCCAGCAGCGTAGCTATCGGGGAGCGAGATACGCAGTATTTT. This translates into CASSVAIGERDTQYF. Complete variable domain (other parts from reference TRBV9 and TRBJ2-3): DSGVTQTPKHLITATGQRVTLRCSPRSGDLSVYWYQQSLDQGLQFLIQYYNGEERAKGNILERFSAQQFPDLHSELNLSSLELGDSALYFCASSVAIGERDTQYFGPGTRLTVL.

The chain carries TRBV6-5 and TRBJ2-7; 9 nucleotides agree with TRBD1. This CDR3 contains 15 residues. The trim removed 0 bases at V and 2 bases at J, leaving 2 bases unmatched. Germline loops: CDR1 MNHEY, CDR2 SVGAGI. Written as DNA, the CDR3 is TGTGCCAGCAGTTACTCTGGGACAGGGACCTACGAGCAGTACTTC. Protein: CASSYSGTGTYEQYF.

The chain combines TRBV7-6 with TRBJ2-7; 9 nucleotides agree with TRBD1. This CDR3 has 13 amino acids. V lost 3 bases and J lost 12; bases outside the gene matches: 9. Germline CDR1 is SGHVS and CDR2 is FNYEAQ. In nucleotides, the CDR3 is TGTGCCAGCAGCTTCCCGGGGACAGGGAGTCTGTACTTC. It specifies CASSFPGTGSLYF.